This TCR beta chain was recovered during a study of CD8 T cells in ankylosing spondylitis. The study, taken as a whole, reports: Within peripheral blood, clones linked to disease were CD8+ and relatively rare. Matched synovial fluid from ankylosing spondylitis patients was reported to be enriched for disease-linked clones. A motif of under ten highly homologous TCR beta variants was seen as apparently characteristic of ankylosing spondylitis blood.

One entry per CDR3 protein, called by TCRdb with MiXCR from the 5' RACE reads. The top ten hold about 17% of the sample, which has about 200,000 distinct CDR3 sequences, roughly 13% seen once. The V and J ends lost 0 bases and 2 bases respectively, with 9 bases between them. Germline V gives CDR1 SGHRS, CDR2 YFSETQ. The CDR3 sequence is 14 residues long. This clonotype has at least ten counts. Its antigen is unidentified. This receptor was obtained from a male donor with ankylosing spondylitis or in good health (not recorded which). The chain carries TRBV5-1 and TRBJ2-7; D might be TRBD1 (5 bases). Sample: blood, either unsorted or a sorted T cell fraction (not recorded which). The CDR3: CASSLVQDTYEQYF. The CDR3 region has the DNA TGCGCCAGCAGCTTGGTTCAGGACACCTACGAGCAGTACTTC.